This T cell receptor beta chain was identified in a study of blood T cells in healthy people across ages. Trimming shortened V by 6 bases and J by 7 bases, and 12 bases separated the two germline ends. The CDR3 spans 11 residues. CDR1 is SQVTM, CDR2 ANQGSEA, per germline. In regard to this clonotype: What it binds is not known.

Points from the study as a whole: Per million T cells, TCR beta diversity dropped about linearly as age rose.

Together with a sample-barcoded 5' primer, a J-beta primer mix was included in a second PCR lasting about 7 to 12 cycles. TCRdb used MiXCR to reprocess the 5' RACE reads, holding one entry per CDR3 protein. The sample lists under 950,000 distinct CDR3 sequences, over 20% occurring once. The rearrangement links TRBV29-1 to TRBJ1-2; D gene unclear. This TCR was sampled from a man between 65 and 85 years old in good health. Sequenced input: blood. CDR3 sequence reads: CSVGSVGGYTF. CDR3 in DNA: TGCAGCGTCGGGTCGGTGGGTGGCTACACCTTC. The full variable domain, with the rest looked up from reference TRBV29-1 and TRBJ1-2, is SAVISQKPSRDICQRGTSLTIQCQVDSQVTMMFWYRQQPGQSLTLIATANQGSEATYESGFVIDKFPISRPNLTFSTLTVSNMSPEDSSIYLCSVGSVGGYTFGSGTRLTVV.